This T cell receptor (beta chain) comes out of a study of molecular identifiers for immune sequencing clone quantification. About the research overall: RNA from approximately 20,000 or 98,000 naive CD8 cells was split five ways in replicates, with four sequenced.

Naive CD8 T cells were sorted as CD8+CD4-CCR7+CD45RA+. This clonotype appeared many times. Its antigen is still unknown. This CDR3 region has 17 residues. Trimming took 1 base from V and 7 from J; bases not matched to a gene: 13. The germline gives CDR1 SGHDT, CDR2 YYEEEE. Study findings and constraints: Over 99% of CMV-specific effector molecules, but under 1% of naive ones, were in clones above 20 copies. Spike-in Jurkat TCR RNA from a single cell reportedly registered among 900,000 to 1,000,000 naive cells.

TCRdb re-called the PCR reads through MiXCR, storing one row per CDR3 protein. This sample has about 39,000 distinct CDR3 sequences, with around a sixth found just once. The rearrangement joins TRBV5-6 to TRBJ2-7; 11 positions agree with TRBD2. Sequenced sample: naive CD8+ T cells from blood, with Jurkat cell RNA spiked in. Regarding subset: FACS-sorted CD8+CD4-CCR7+CD45RA+ naive T cells. The receptor was isolated from a human donor in good health. Some libraries in this study had Jurkat cell RNA spiked in. The CDR3 loop is CASSLSSSGRAWGEQYF. In DNA, the CDR3 is TGTGCCAGCAGCTTGTCAAGTAGCGGGAGGGCCTGGGGGGAGCAGTACTTC.